A single sample gave rise to the 17 T cell receptor beta chains below, sequenced in a study of blood T cell repertoires in COVID-19. Sequenced by immunoSEQ multiplex PCR; TCRdb stores in-frame clones only, minus some. The sample yields some 200,000 clones, roughly 85% seen once. The sequenced material came from peripheral blood. The source is a man between 60 and 75 years old with active or convalescent COVID-19.

V usage is TRBV18 and J usage is TRBJ1-4, with no clear D. CDR1 and CDR2 (germline): KGHSH, LQKENI. CDR3 length: 13 amino acids. V lost 6 bases to trimming and J lost 7 bases, with 12 bases between them. CDR3 bases: TGTGCCAGCTCCCTAGCCGCGGGTGAAAAACTGTTTTTT. Protein: CASSLAAGEKLFF.

The chain combines TRBV5-1 with TRBJ1-3, with 9 positions matching TRBD1. CDR1 and CDR2 from the germline V gene are SGHRS and YFSETQ. Germline trimming cut 1 base from V and 3 bases from J; bases unmatched to any gene: 2. The CDR3 covers 15 residues. The CDR3 spells CASSLTGGNGNTIYF. The CDR3, as DNA: TGCGCCAGCAGCTTGACAGGGGGCAATGGAAACACCATATATTTT.

The genes are TRBV29-1 and TRBJ1-1; the match to TRBD1 covers 9 bases. The CDR3 is 12 residues long. From germline, CDR1 is SQVTM and CDR2 ANQGSEA. V gave up 6 bases and J gave up 4 bases; unmatched junction bases: 3. The CDR3 reads CSVVQGATEAFF. The CDR3 nucleotides are TGCAGCGTCGTACAGGGGGCCACTGAAGCTTTCTTT.

The chain has TRBV5-1 and TRBJ2-3; D unclear. V dropped 2 bases and J dropped 0 bases, with 10 bases sitting between them. In germline, CDR1 is SGHRS, CDR2 YFSETQ. CDR3 length: 15 residues. The CDR3, as DNA: TGCGCCAGCAGCTTTGACGGAGATAGCACAGATACGCAGTATTTT. It codes for CASSFDGDSTDTQYF.

V usage is TRBV4-1 and J usage is TRBJ2-7, with a tentative D call TRBD2 (5 bases). The CDR3 is 15 residues long. The germline gives CDR1 MGHRA, CDR2 YSYEKL. V gave up 4 bases and J gave up 1 base, with 14 bases separating them. In nucleotides, the CDR3 is TGCGCCAGCAGCCGGGCTCTTGGGGAGTCCTACGAGCAGTACTTC. Protein: CASSRALGESYEQYF.

A few counts support this clone. V usage is TRBV5-1 and J usage is TRBJ2-5; TRBD1 agrees at 10 bases. CDR3 size: 13 residues. J lost 6 bases, V lost 4 bases, and 3 bases had no gene match. Germline V gene data show CDR1 as SGHRS and CDR2 as YFSETQ. CDR3: CASSRDRGKTQYF. In nucleotides, the CDR3 is TGCGCCAGCAGCAGGGACAGGGGAAAGACCCAGTACTTC.

The CDR3 DNA sequence: TGTGCCAGCAGTCAAAGCGGACAGGGTATAACCTTAGCCAAAAACATTCAGTACTTC. Protein: CASSQSGQGITLAKNIQYF. The rearrangement joins TRBV27 to TRBJ2-4, with 8 bases identical to TRBD1. Trimming cost V 5 bases and J 0 bases; bases outside gene matches: 15. Germline CDR1 MNHEY, CDR2 SMNVEV (reference sequence). The CDR3 extends over 19 amino acids.

The chain uses TRBV6-1 and TRBJ1-3; D is possibly TRBD1 (6 bases). V was cut by 3 bases and J by 4 bases, with 19 bases left in between. CDR3 length: 17 residues. Germline-derived CDR1 and CDR2 are MNHNS and SASEGT. The CDR3 nucleotides read TGTGCCAGCAGTGATTACAGGGTAGCAGTGTCCGGAAACACCATATATTTT. This sequence encodes CASSDYRVAVSGNTIYF.

In its sample, this clone was seen once. The V gene is TRBV7-9, the J gene TRBJ1-5, with D perhaps matching TRBD1 (5 bases). From germline, CDR1 is SEHNR and CDR2 FQNEAQ (reference sequence). Trimming cost V 6 bases and J 3 bases, with 6 bases left between them. There are 12 residues in the CDR3. CDR3 DNA sequence: TGTGCCAGCAGGACAGACAATCAGCCCCAGCATTTT. Translation: CASRTDNQPQHF.

The V call is TRBV19, the J call TRBJ1-1; 7 bases fit TRBD1. CDR1 and CDR2 (germline): LNHDA, SQIVND (reference sequence). The CDR3 runs 12 residues. V trimming: 5 bases; J trimming: 5 bases; junction bases outside the gene matches: 2. Here the CDR3 reads CASSETGTEAFF. As DNA, the CDR3 is TGTGCCAGTAGTGAGACAGGGACTGAAGCTTTCTTT.

The chain recombines TRBV4-1 with TRBJ1-4; D gene unclear. Germline values: CDR1 MGHRA, CDR2 YSYEKL. CDR3 size: 16 residues. Trimming stripped 0 bases from V and 0 bases from J, with 8 bases between. The CDR3 DNA sequence: TGCGCCAGCAGCCAAGATCCGGTTGCAACTAATGAAAAACTGTTTTTT. The encoded protein is CASSQDPVATNEKLFF.

The V gene is TRBV6-5, the J gene TRBJ2-1; 13 bases are shared with TRBD2. The V segment lost 6 bases and the J segment 6 bases; nucleotides outside the gene matches: 5. Germline V gives CDR1 MNHEY, CDR2 SVGAGI. There are 15 residues in the CDR3. CDR3 sequence: CASSHTSGGGNEQFF. The DNA of the CDR3 is TGTGCCAGCAGCCATACTAGCGGGGGGGGCAATGAGCAGTTCTTC.

The V call is TRBV20-1, the J call TRBJ1-4, with D tentatively TRBD1 (6 bases). The germline V and J ends were trimmed by 3 bases and 8 bases, with 13 bases remaining between them. The germline gives CDR1 DFQATT, CDR2 SNEGSKA (reference sequence). The CDR3 sequence is 13 residues long. CDR3 sequence reads: CSASSGVAEKLFF. In DNA, the CDR3 is TGCAGTGCTAGTTCAGGGGTGGCCGAAAAACTGTTTTTT.

The chain uses TRBV30 and TRBJ1-2; no firm D call. Germline CDR1 reads GTSNPN; CDR2 reads SVGIG (reference sequence). Trimming took off 3 bases at V and 6 bases at J, with 11 bases between the two ends. The CDR3 covers 12 residues. CDR3 nucleotide sequence: TGTGCCTGGAGGTCGGCTAGCCATGGCTACACCTTC. It yields the protein CAWRSASHGYTF.

The chain carries TRBV6-1 and TRBJ2-3; 10 nucleotides line up with TRBD2. CDR1 is MNHNS, CDR2 SASEGT, per germline. The CDR3 spans 15 residues. The J segment lost 3 bases and the V segment lost 5 bases, leaving 5 bases of the junction unmatched. CDR3 protein: CASSQSGGATDTQYF. For the CDR3, the DNA is TGTGCCAGCAGTCAGAGCGGGGGGGCGACAGATACGCAGTATTTT.

V usage is TRBV30 and J usage is TRBJ1-1; 7 bases fit TRBD1. Germline V gene sequence: CDR1 GTSNPN, CDR2 SVGIG (reference sequence). The CDR3 has 12 residues. The junction had 8 bases not matched to a gene; V was cut back by 3 bases and J by 10 bases. CDR3 sequence reads: CAWRRRGPVAFF. The DNA of the CDR3 is TGTGCCTGGAGGCGAAGGGGGCCTGTAGCTTTCTTT.

The J gene is TRBJ1-6, the V gene TRBV3-1 (or the pseudogene TRBV3-2); no clear D. The CDR3 covers 14 residues. Germline V gene sequence: CDR1 LGHDT, CDR2 YNNKEL (reference sequence). The V end lost 2 bases, the J end lost 10 bases, and 12 bases lay between the germline ends. The CDR3 loop is CASSQSDYRSPLHF. The DNA of the CDR3 is TGTGCCAGCAGCCAATCAGATTATCGCTCACCCCTCCACTTT.